The 16 T cell receptor beta chains presented below share a single source sample, sequenced in a study of neurological immune-mediated disorders. TCRdb re-called the 5' RACE reads through MiXCR, storing one row per CDR3 protein. The sample holds 50,000 or so distinct CDR3 sequences, 3% to 4% seen once. The material sequenced was PBMCs. The receptors here all came from a man aged 40-49 years with multiple sclerosis.

This clonotype was seen a handful of times. A much larger clone lies a single base off, so this may be a read error. V usage is TRBV5-1 and J usage is TRBJ2-7; D is unclear. Trimming stripped 0 bases from V and 7 bases from J, with 5 bases between. Germline V gives CDR1 SGHRS, CDR2 YFSETQ. The CDR3 contains 11 residues. The CDR3 nucleotides read TGCGCCAGCAGCTTGGAGAAAGAGCAGTACTTC. Translation gives CASSLEKEQYF. The full variable domain, completed using reference TRBV5-1 and TRBJ2-7, is KAGVTQTPRYLIKTRGQQVTLSCSPISGHRSVSWYQQTPGQGLQFLFEYFSETQRNKGNFPGRFSGRQFSNSRSEMNVSTLELGDSALYLCASSLEKEQYFGPGTRLTVT.

This clonotype has at least ten counts. This rearrangement joins TRBV5-1 to TRBJ2-5; 11 nucleotides align to TRBD2. CDR1 is SGHRS, CDR2 YFSETQ, per germline. The CDR3 consists of 16 residues. Losses at the gene ends were 1 base for V and 1 base for J; bases not matched to a gene: 3. CDR3 loop: CASSLMGLAVQETQYF. DNA of the CDR3: TGCGCCAGCAGCTTGATGGGACTAGCGGTCCAAGAGACCCAGTACTTC.

This clonotype was recorded many times. This sequence joins TRBV5-5 and TRBJ2-3; no definite D call. Trimming stripped 0 bases from V and 4 bases from J, with 6 bases between. The CDR3 is 13 amino acids. The germline CDR1 and CDR2 sequences are SGHKS and YYEKEE (reference sequence). The CDR3 sequence is CASSLVGSDTQYF. For the CDR3, the DNA is TGTGCCAGCAGCTTGGTGGGGTCAGATACGCAGTATTTT.

This clonotype was recorded at least ten times. The CDR3 loop is CASSPTGAGNTIYF. CDR3 DNA: TGTGCCAGCAGTCCTACAGGGGCTGGAAACACCATATATTTT. The chain carries TRBV12-3 or TRBV12-4 and TRBJ1-3; 7 bases map to TRBD1. V trimming: 5 bases; J trimming: 2 bases; junction bases outside the gene matches: 3. The CDR3 has 14 amino acids.

V gene TRBV27 combines with J gene TRBJ2-7; 7 nucleotides line up with TRBD2. The CDR3 spans 14 residues. V was clipped by 7 bases and J by 4 bases; unmatched bases: 10. The V gene's germline CDR1 is MNHEY and CDR2 SMNVEV (reference sequence). DNA for the CDR3: TGTGCCAGCAAAAGGGCGGGGGTCCCTTACGAGCAGTACTTC. Translated, it gives CASKRAGVPYEQYF.

This clonotype came up many times. This rearrangement joins TRBV10-3 to TRBJ2-7, with D perhaps matching TRBD1 (5 bases). Germline values: CDR1 ENHRY, CDR2 SYGVKD. Trimming stripped 4 bases from V and 3 bases from J, with 19 bases between. The CDR3 is 16 residues long. This chain's CDR3 is CAISVIRGLHNYEQYF. CDR3 DNA: TGTGCCATCAGTGTTATAAGGGGCTTGCACAACTACGAGCAGTACTTC.

Worth noting for this clonotype: This may be a read error: a much more frequent sequence differs by one nucleotide. This chain connects TRBV18 to TRBJ2-3, with 11 bases that match TRBD1. The CDR3 loop spans 16 amino acids. Germline V gene sequence: CDR1 KGHSH, CDR2 LQKENI. Unmatched junction bases numbered 8, after V lost 3 bases and J lost 6 bases. This CDR3 reads CASSPIGTGGMDTQYF. The DNA of the CDR3 is TGTGCCAGCTCACCGATCGGGACAGGGGGTATGGATACGCAGTATTTT.

The table lists this clonotype with many counts. The gene calls are TRBV5-1 and TRBJ2-3; D is ambiguous. The CDR3 consists of 14 residues. V was clipped by 1 base and J by 5 bases, with 11 bases between them. Germline V gene data show CDR1 as SGHRS and CDR2 as YFSETQ. CDR3 bases: TGCGCCAGCAGCTTGAGAACAGTAGGAGATACGCAGTATTTT. It specifies CASSLRTVGDTQYF.

The table lists this clonotype with many counts. V and J are TRBV27 and TRBJ2-7; 12 bases match TRBD2. Germline lookup yields CDR1 MNHEY and CDR2 SMNVEV (reference sequence). V lost 2 bases, J lost 4 bases, and 6 bases stayed unmatched. CDR3 length equals 16 residues. CDR3 in DNA: TGTGCCAGCAGTTTAAAATGGACTAGCGGGGTTTACGAGCAGTACTTC. It codes for CASSLKWTSGVYEQYF.

This clonotype showed up many times. The V and J genes are TRBV3-1 and TRBJ2-1, with 9 nucleotides matching TRBD2. CDR1 is LGHDT, CDR2 YNNKEL, per germline (reference sequence). J was trimmed by 7 bases and V by 2 bases; bases with no gene match: 12. The CDR3 covers 17 residues. This chain's CDR3 is CASSQYAETSGGNEQFF. The CDR3 region has the DNA TGTGCCAGCAGCCAATACGCTGAGACTAGCGGTGGGAATGAGCAGTTCTTC.

This clonotype has at least ten counts. One junction end disagrees with the germline gene, perhaps due to a read error. The chain is built from TRBV20-1 and TRBJ1-2; the D gene is possibly TRBD1 (5 bases). The CDR3 is 15 residues long. Germline assignment: CDR1 DFQATT and CDR2 SNEGSKA (reference sequence). The CDR3 region has the DNA TGCAGTGCCAGAGGAATGCGGGGGGTAAACTATGGCTACACCTTC. Translating it yields CSARGMRGVNYGYTF.

This clonotype came up many times. V gene TRBV10-3 combines with J gene TRBJ2-3; D unclear. The CDR3 totals 14 residues. Germline assignment: CDR1 ENHRY and CDR2 SYGVKD. Trimming shortened V by 3 bases and J by 0 bases, and 7 bases separated the two germline ends. CDR3 nucleotides: TGTGCCATCAGTGACCGGGCTAGCACAGATACGCAGTATTTT. This translates into CAISDRASTDTQYF.

This clonotype has only a few counts. The junction does not match germline at one end; this may be a read error. DNA for the CDR3: TGTGCCAGCACCGGGGCCTATAGCAATCAGCCCCAGAATTTT. Translating gives CASTGAYSNQPQNF. J is TRBJ1-5 and V is TRBV28, with D perhaps matching TRBD1 (5 bases). This CDR3 comprises 14 residues. Per germline, CDR1 MDHEN and CDR2 SYDVKM.

Concerning this clonotype itself: A much larger clone is a single base away; this may be a read error. V usage is TRBV28 and J usage is TRBJ1-5; possible D gene TRBD1, 6 bases. The CDR3 has 15 amino acids. Germline CDR1 is MDHEN and CDR2 is SYDVKM. The CDR3 DNA follows: TGTGCCAGCAGTTCAACGGACAGAATGAATCAGCCCCAGAATTTT. It yields the protein CASSSTDRMNQPQNF.

This clonotype was picked up a small number of times. This could be a read error, since a much larger clone is one nucleotide away. The chain carries TRBV20-1 and TRBJ2-7; D gene ambiguous. With 0 bases removed from V and 1 base from J, the gap between germline ends came to 16 bases. Germline loops: CDR1 DFQATT, CDR2 SNEGSKA (reference sequence). The CDR3 length is 16 residues. The CDR3 loop reads CSARDTRQGISYEQYF. The CDR3 DNA reads TGCAGTGCTAGAGATACACGCCAAGGGATTTCCTACGAGCAGTACTTC.

This clonotype was observed at least ten times. This sequence joins TRBV12-3 or TRBV12-4 and TRBJ2-5; D is unclear. CDR3 length: 11 residues. The V gene lost 6 bases and the J gene lost 2 bases, with 4 bases spanning the gap. The CDR3 nucleotides are TGTGCCAGCAGGTTACAAGAGACCCAGTACTTC. It specifies CASRLQETQYF.